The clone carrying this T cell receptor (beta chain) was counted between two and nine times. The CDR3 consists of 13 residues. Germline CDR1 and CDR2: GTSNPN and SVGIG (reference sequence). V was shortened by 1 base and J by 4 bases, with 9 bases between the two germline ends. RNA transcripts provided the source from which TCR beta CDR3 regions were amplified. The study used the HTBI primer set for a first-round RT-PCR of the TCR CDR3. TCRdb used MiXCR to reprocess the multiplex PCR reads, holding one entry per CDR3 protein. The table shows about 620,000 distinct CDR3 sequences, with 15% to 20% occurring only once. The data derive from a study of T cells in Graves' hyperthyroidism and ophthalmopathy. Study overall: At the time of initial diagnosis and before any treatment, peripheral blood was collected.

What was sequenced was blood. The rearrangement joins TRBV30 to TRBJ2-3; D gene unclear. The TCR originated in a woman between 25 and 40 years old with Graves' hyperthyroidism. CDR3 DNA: TGTGCCTGGAGTGGGGTTAGTGCAGATACGCAGTATTTT. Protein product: CAWSGVSADTQYF.